This T cell receptor beta chain was documented in a study of blood T cell repertoires in COVID-19. Study-wide background: Both acute and convalescent COVID-19 samples were obtained from the United States, Italy and Spain. PBMCs, B-cell-depleted T cells, or T cells were the source of the cDNA or gDNA that made up the material.

The CDR3 runs to 15 residues. After removal of 7 bases from V and 6 bases from J, the junction contained 9 bases not matched to a gene. The V gene's germline CDR1 is MNHEY and CDR2 SVGAGI. Original processing notes: Amplified reference gene primers provided the basis for estimating nucleated cell counts. Profiling relied on immunoSEQ multiplex PCR, and the TCRdb table lists in-frame clones only, not all of them. That table gives V, J and clone size, and the DNA gave D and trimming. The sample includes roughly 150,000 clones, 78% of them seen just once. The chain links TRBV6-5 to TRBJ2-1, with 10 bases identical to TRBD2. Sequencing input: peripheral blood. The receptor was derived from a woman over 75 with acute or convalescent COVID-19. The CDR3 sequence is CASTSLGLALNEQFF. For the CDR3, the DNA is TGTGCCAGCACCTCTCTGGGACTAGCGCTCAATGAGCAGTTCTTC.